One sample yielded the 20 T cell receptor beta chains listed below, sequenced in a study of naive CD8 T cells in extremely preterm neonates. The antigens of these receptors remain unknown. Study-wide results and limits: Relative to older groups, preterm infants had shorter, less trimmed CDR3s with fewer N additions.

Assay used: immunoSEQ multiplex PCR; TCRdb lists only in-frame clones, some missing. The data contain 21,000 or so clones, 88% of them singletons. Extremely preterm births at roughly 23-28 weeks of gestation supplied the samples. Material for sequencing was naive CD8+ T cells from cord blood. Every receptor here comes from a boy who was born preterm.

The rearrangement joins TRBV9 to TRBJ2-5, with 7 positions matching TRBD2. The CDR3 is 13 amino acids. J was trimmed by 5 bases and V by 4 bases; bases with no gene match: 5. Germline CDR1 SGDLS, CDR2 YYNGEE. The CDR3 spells CASSSRLAETQYF. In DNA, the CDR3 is TGTGCCAGCAGCTCCCGACTAGCCGAGACCCAGTACTTC.

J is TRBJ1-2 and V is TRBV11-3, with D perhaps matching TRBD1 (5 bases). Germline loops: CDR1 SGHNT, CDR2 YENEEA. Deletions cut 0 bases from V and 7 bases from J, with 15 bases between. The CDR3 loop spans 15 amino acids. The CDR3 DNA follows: TGTGCCAGCAGCTTAGATCCGGGCAGGGTCTCTGGCTACACCTTC. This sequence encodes CASSLDPGRVSGYTF.

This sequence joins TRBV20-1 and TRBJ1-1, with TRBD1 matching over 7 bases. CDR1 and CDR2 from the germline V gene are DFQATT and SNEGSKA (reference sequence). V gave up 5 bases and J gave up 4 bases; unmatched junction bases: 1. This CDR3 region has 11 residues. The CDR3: CSASGGTEAFF. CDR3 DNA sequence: TGCAGTGCTTCAGGGGGCACTGAAGCTTTCTTT.

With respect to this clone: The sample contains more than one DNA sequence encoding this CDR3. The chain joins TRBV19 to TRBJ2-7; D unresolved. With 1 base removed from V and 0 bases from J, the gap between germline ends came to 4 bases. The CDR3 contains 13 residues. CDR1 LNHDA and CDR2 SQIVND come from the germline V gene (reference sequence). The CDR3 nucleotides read TGTGCCAGTAGTATAGGACACTCCTACGAGCAGTACTTC. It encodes CASSIGHSYEQYF.

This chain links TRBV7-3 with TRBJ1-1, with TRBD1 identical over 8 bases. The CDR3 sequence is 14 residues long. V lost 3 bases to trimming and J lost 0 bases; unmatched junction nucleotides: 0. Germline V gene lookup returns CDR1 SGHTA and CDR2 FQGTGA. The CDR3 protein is CASSLDRVNTEAFF. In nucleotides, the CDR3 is TGTGCCAGCAGCTTGGACAGGGTGAACACTGAAGCTTTCTTT.

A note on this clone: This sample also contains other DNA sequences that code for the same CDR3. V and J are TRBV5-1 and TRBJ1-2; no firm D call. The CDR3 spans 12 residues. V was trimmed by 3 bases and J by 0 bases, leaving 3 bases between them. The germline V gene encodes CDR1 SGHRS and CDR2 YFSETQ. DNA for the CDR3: TGCGCCAGCAGCTGGACTAACTATGGCTACACCTTC. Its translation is CASSWTNYGYTF.

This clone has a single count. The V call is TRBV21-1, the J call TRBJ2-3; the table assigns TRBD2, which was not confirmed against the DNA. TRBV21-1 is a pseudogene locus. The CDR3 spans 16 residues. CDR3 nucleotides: TGTGCCAGCAGCAAAGGACTAGCGGTTAGCACAGATACGCAGTATTTT. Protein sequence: CASSKGLAVSTDTQYF.

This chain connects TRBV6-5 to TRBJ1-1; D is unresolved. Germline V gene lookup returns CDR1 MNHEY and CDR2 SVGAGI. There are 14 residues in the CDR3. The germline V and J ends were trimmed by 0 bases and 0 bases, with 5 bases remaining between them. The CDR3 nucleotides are TGTGCCAGCAGTTACTCGATGGTGAACACTGAAGCTTTCTTT. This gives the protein CASSYSMVNTEAFF.

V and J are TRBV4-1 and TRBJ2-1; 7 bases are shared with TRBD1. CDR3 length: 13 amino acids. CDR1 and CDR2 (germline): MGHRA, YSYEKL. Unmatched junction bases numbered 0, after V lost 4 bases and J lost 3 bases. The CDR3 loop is CASSRTGYNEQFF. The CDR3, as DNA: TGCGCCAGCAGCCGGACAGGCTACAATGAGCAGTTCTTC.

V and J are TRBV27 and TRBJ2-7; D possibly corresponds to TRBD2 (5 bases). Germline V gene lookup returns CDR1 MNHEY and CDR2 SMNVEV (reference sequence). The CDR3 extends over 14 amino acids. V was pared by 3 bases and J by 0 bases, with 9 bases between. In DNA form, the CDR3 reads TGTGCCAGCAGTTTTTTGGACTCCTCCTACGAGCAGTACTTC. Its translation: CASSFLDSSYEQYF.

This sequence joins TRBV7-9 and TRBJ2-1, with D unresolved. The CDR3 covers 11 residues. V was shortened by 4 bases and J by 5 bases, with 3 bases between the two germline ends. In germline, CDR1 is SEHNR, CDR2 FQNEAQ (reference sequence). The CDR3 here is CASSYNNEQFF. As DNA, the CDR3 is TGTGCCAGCAGCTACAACAATGAGCAGTTCTTC.

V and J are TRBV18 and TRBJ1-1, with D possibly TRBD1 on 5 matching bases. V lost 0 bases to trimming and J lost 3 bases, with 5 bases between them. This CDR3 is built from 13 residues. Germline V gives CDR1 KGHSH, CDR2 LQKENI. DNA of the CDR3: TGTGCCAGCTCACCACCAGGGGACACTGAAGCTTTCTTT. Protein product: CASSPPGDTEAFF.

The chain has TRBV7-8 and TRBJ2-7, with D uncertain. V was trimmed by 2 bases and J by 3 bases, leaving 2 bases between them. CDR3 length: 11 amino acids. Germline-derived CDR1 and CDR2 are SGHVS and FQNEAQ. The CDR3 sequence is CASSLNYEQYF. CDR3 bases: TGTGCCAGCAGCTTAAACTACGAGCAGTACTTC. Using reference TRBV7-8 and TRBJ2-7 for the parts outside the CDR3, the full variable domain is GAGVSQSPRYKVAKRGQDVALRCDPISGHVSLFWYQQALGQGPEFLTYFQNEAQLDKSGLPSDRFFAERPEGSVSTLKIQRTQQEDSAVYLCASSLNYEQYFGPGTRLTVT.

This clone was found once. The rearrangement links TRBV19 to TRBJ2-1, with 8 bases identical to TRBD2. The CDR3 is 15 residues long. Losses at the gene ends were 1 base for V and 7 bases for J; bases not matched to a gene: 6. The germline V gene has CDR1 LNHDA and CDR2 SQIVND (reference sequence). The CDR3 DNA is TGTGCCAGTAGTATAGCGGGGGGGCGGTGGAATGAGCAGTTCTTC. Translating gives CASSIAGGRWNEQFF.

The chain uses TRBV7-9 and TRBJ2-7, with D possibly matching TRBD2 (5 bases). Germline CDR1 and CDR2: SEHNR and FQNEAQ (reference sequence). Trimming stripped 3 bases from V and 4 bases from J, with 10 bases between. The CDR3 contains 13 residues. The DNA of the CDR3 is TGTGCCAGCAGCTTGGACTCCGAATACGAGCAGTACTTC. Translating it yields CASSLDSEYEQYF.

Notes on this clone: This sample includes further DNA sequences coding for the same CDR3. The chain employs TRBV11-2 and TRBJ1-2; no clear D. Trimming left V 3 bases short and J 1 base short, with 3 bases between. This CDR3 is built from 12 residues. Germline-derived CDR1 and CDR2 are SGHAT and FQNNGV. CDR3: CASSLNNYGYTF. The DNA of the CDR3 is TGTGCCAGCAGCTTGAATAACTATGGCTACACCTTC.

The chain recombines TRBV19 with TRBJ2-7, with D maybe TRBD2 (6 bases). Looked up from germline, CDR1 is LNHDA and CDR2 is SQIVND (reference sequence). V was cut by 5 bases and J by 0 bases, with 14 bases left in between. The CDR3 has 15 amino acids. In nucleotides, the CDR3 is TGTGCCAGTAGTGGGACCGGGGGAAGCTCCTACGAGCAGTACTTC. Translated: CASSGTGGSSYEQYF.

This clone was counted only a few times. As DNA, the CDR3 is TGTGCCAGCAGTGGCTACACCTTC. Residues: CASSGYTF. The V call is TRBV6-1, the J call TRBJ1-2; D gene uncertain. CDR3 length: 8 residues. CDR1 and CDR2 from the germline V gene are MNHNS and SASEGT. V was trimmed by 4 bases and J by 9 bases, leaving 0 bases between them.

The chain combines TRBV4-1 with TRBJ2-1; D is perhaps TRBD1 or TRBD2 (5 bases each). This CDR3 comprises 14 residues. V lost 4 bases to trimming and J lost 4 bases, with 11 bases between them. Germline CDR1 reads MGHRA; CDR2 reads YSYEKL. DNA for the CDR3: TGCGCCAGCAGCCCCCCGGGACGTTACAATGAGCAGTTCTTC. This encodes CASSPPGRYNEQFF.

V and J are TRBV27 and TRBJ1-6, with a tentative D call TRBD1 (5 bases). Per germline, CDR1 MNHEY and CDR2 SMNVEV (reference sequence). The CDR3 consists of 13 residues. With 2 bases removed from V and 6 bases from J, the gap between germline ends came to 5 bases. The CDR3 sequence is CASSLGANSPLHF. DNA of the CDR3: TGTGCCAGCAGTTTAGGGGCTAATTCACCCCTCCACTTT.